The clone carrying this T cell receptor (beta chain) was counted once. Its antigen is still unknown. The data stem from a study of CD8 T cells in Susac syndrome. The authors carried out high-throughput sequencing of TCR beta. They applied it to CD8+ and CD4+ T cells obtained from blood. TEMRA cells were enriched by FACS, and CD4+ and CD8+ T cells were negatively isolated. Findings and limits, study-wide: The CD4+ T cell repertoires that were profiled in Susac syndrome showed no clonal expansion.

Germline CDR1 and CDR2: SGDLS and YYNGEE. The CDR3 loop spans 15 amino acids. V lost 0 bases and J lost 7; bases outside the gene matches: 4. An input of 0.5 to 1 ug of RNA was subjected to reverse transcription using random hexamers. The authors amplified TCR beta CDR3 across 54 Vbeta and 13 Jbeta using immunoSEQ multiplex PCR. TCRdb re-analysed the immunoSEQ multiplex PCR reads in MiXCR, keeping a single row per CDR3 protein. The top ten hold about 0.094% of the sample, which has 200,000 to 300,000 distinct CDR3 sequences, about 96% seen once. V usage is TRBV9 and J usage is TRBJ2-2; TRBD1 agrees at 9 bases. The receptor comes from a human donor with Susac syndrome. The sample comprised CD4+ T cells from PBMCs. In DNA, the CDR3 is TGTGCCAGCAGCGTAGTGGACAGGGGAGTCGGGGAGCTGTTTTTT. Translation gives CASSVVDRGVGELFF.